This T cell receptor (beta chain) comes out of a study of T cell repertoires in cytomegalovirus infection. Study summary: TCR beta signatures that were public indicated CMV infection and matching HLA type.

CDR1 and CDR2 from the germline V gene are LNHDA and SQIVND (reference sequence). The CDR3 is 13 residues long. Study-wide points: Pooled public TCR beta family frequency picked out CMV carriers with the relevant HLA. In two of eight donors, the top clonotype was HLA-C-restricted CMV-specific.

TCRdb independently ran MiXCR on the reads; one entry per CDR3 protein. The sample consists of about 530,000 distinct CDR3 sequences, about 30% of them appearing once. In regard to this clonotype: The target antigen is unknown.

This chain uses TRBV19 with TRBJ2-2, with D tentatively TRBD1 or TRBD2 (5 bases each). The sequenced sample consisted of PBMCs. This receptor was obtained from a human donor in good health (CMV status not recorded). Some clones in this sample may be carry-over from other donors' samples. Written as DNA, the CDR3 is TGTTCCATCCGGGACCGATACACCGGGGAGCTGTTTTTT. Translating gives CSIRDRYTGELFF.